The 14 T cell receptor beta chains given below trace back to one sample, sequenced in a study of T cell clones after liver transplantation. Only in-frame clones appear in the TCRdb table, and some are missing; sequencing was by immunoSEQ multiplex PCR. The sample consists of tens of thousands of clones, 75% to 90% of them appearing once. Sequenced here: CD4+ T cells from blood, sampled 12 months after liver transplant. These receptors all stem from a human patient who received a liver transplant. Some T cells may have originated in the graft donor.

This chain joins TRBV6-6 and TRBJ1-5; no clear D gene. This CDR3 has 14 residues. Deletions cut 4 bases from V and 1 base from J, with 8 bases between. Germline V gives CDR1 MNHNY, CDR2 SVGAGI (reference sequence). In DNA, the CDR3 is TGTGCCAGCAGTTCTTGGCACAGCAATCAGCCCCAGCATTTT. Protein: CASSSWHSNQPQHF.

The genes are TRBV11-2 and TRBJ1-3; perhaps TRBD1 as D (5 bases). The germline V gene has CDR1 SGHAT and CDR2 FQNNGV. The length of the CDR3 is 14 residues. Trimming took 1 base from V and 4 from J, leaving 8 bases between them. CDR3 protein: CASSLAGSGNTIYF. DNA of the CDR3: TGTGCCAGCAGCTTAGCAGGGTCAGGAAACACCATATATTTT.

The rearrangement joins TRBV5-8 to TRBJ2-6, with D perhaps matching TRBD1 or TRBD2 (5 bases each). The germline V gene has CDR1 SGHTS and CDR2 YDEGEE. The CDR3 has 17 residues. V was trimmed by 7 bases and J by 1 base, leaving 18 bases between them. The CDR3 nucleotides are TGTGCCAGCCGAAGAACCGGGACCCTTTCTGGGGCCAACGTCCTGACTTTC. As protein: CASRRTGTLSGANVLTF.

The J gene is TRBJ2-5, the V gene TRBV27; TRBD1 agrees at 7 bases. CDR1 MNHEY and CDR2 SMNVEV come from the germline V gene (reference sequence). The CDR3 consists of 16 residues. The V segment lost 5 bases and the J segment 3 bases; nucleotides outside the gene matches: 12. CDR3 sequence (DNA): TGTGCCAGCAGTCCCCGGTTGACAGGGAACAAAGAGACCCAGTACTTC. This sequence encodes CASSPRLTGNKETQYF.

The chain has TRBV5-1 and TRBJ2-2; TRBD1 is a possible D gene (5 bases). CDR1 and CDR2 from the germline V gene are SGHRS and YFSETQ. This CDR3 has 14 residues. V gave up 2 bases and J gave up 1 base, with 6 bases separating them. CDR3 amino acids: CASSFTGNTGELFF. The CDR3 nucleotides are TGCGCCAGCAGCTTCACAGGGAACACCGGGGAGCTGTTTTTT.

The CDR3 sequence: CASSVVGQQNTEAFF. The CDR3 region has the DNA TGTGCCAGCAGCGTAGTAGGACAACAGAACACTGAAGCTTTCTTT. V usage is TRBV9 and J usage is TRBJ1-1; TRBD1 might be the D (5 bases). Germline V gene lookup returns CDR1 SGDLS and CDR2 YYNGEE. V was trimmed by 0 bases and J by 1 base, leaving 10 bases between them. This CDR3 spans 15 amino acids.

This clone was seen a handful of times. The chain is built from TRBV5-1 and TRBJ1-4; 8 bases are a match to TRBD1. Per germline, CDR1 SGHRS and CDR2 YFSETQ. The CDR3 totals 16 residues. Unmatched junction bases numbered 12, after V lost 3 bases and J lost 8 bases. The CDR3 DNA reads as TGCGCCAGCAGCTCCCGGGGGGCAGGGGGCAGAGAAAAACTGTTTTTT. Protein sequence: CASSSRGAGGREKLFF.

This chain joins TRBV7-9 and TRBJ2-3; tentative D call: TRBD1 (5 bases). Germline V CDR1 and CDR2: SEHNR, FQNEAQ (reference sequence). This CDR3 contains 15 residues. Trimming took 2 bases from V and 1 from J, leaving 10 bases between them. The CDR3 sequence is CASSLTRARTDTQYF. CDR3 nucleotides: TGTGCCAGCAGCTTAACCAGGGCTCGCACAGATACGCAGTATTTT.

Of note for this clone: Other DNA sequences in this specimen translate into the identical CDR3. V usage is TRBV27 and J usage is TRBJ1-5; a possible D gene is TRBD1 (6 bases). This CDR3 comprises 14 residues. The germline CDR1 and CDR2 sequences are MNHEY and SMNVEV (reference sequence). V dropped 6 bases and J dropped 2 bases, with 11 bases sitting between them. CDR3 residues: CASSQRGGNQPQHF. In DNA, the CDR3 is TGTGCCAGCAGCCAAAGGGGGGGCAATCAGCCCCAGCATTTT.

The chain uses TRBV9 and TRBJ2-3; no reliable D call. V dropped 3 bases and J dropped 3 bases, with 8 bases sitting between them. Germline loops: CDR1 SGDLS, CDR2 YYNGEE. This CDR3 is 13 amino acids long. The CDR3 sequence: CASSGPRTDTQYF. The CDR3 coding sequence is TGTGCCAGCAGCGGACCTAGAACAGATACGCAGTATTTT.

The V and J genes are TRBV7-8 and TRBJ1-1, with a weak D call TRBD1 (5 bases). The CDR3 is made up of 15 amino acids. Trimming left V 1 base short and J 4 bases short, with 13 bases between. CDR1 is SGHVS and CDR2 is FQNEAQ in the germline V gene. The CDR3 bases are TGTGCCAGCAGCTTAGACGTAGGGAGGGGCACTGAAGCTTTCTTT. Translated: CASSLDVGRGTEAFF.

This chain uses TRBV7-2 with TRBJ2-5, with 12 bases identical to TRBD2. The CDR3 has 18 residues. Germline values: CDR1 SGHTA, CDR2 FQGNSA. Trimming at V came to 4 bases and at J to 2 bases, leaving 11 bases not matched to a gene. CDR3 nucleotides: TGTGCCAGCAGCTCGGGTCTAGCGGGAGGGCCGAGGCAAGAGACCCAGTACTTC. Protein sequence: CASSSGLAGGPRQETQYF. The full variable domain, rest sourced from reference TRBV7-2 and TRBJ2-5, is GAGVSQSPSNKVTEKGKDVELRCDPISGHTALYWYRQSLGQGLEFLIYFQGNSAPDKSGLPSDRFSAERTGGSVSTLTIQRTQQEDSAVYLCASSSGLAGGPRQETQYFGPGTRLLVL.

The sample holds one count of this clone. This chain connects TRBV30 to TRBJ2-4, with D perhaps TRBD1 (6 bases). CDR3 length: 13 amino acids. Germline lookup yields CDR1 GTSNPN and CDR2 SVGIG (reference sequence). V was shortened by 0 bases and J by 7 bases, with 10 bases between the two germline ends. The CDR3 region is CAWSVNRANIQYF. The CDR3 DNA is TGTGCCTGGAGTGTAAACAGGGCGAACATTCAGTACTTC.

The chain couples TRBV6-6 to TRBJ1-2, with a possible D match to TRBD1 (6 bases). Germline V lookup: CDR1 MNHNY, CDR2 SVGAGI (reference sequence). The CDR3 sequence is 13 residues long. Trimming cost V 5 bases and J 5 bases, with 12 bases left between them. CDR3 sequence reads: CASSKTGRYGYTF. The CDR3 DNA sequence: TGTGCCAGCAGTAAGACAGGACGGTATGGCTACACCTTC.